This TCR beta chain is from a study of cytomegalovirus exposure and HLA in healthy donors. This clone was observed a few times. Its antigen is currently unknown. Regarding the study as a whole: The dataset shows that most TCR sequences were rare, while some public TCRs occurred in many donors. The majority of CMV-associated TCR beta chains were reported as apparently HLA-restricted in a later analysis. It was only CMV serostatus that was available as immune exposure information.

Vbeta (60) and Jbeta (13) primers were used in the PCR. Some clones are missing from TCRdb's copy, which holds only in-frame ones; the method was immunoSEQ multiplex PCR. The sample includes 99,000 or so clones, 76% of them seen just once. The germline V gene encodes CDR1 SGHTA and CDR2 FQGNSA. The CDR3 contains 13 residues. V shed 2 bases and J shed 3 bases, with 8 bases lying between them. The origin of this receptor is a middle-aged man in good health and CMV-seropositive. V usage is TRBV7-2 and J usage is TRBJ2-7, with D unclear. The source material was PBMCs. DNA of the CDR3: TGTGCCAGCAGCTTACCAGGTCTCTACGAGCAGTACTTC. The encoded protein is CASSLPGLYEQYF.